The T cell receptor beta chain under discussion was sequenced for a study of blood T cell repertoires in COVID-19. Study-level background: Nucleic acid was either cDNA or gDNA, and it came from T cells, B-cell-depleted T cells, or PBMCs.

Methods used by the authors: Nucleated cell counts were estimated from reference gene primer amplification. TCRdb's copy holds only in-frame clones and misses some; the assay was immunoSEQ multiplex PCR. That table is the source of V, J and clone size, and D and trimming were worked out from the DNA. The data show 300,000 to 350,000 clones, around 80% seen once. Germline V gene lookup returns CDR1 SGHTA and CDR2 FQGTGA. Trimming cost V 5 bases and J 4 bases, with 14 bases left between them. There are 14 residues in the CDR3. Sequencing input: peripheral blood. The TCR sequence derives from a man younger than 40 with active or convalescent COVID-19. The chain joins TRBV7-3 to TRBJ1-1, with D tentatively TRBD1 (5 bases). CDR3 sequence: CASSPGLRGTEAFF. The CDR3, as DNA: TGTGCCAGCAGCCCGGGACTGCGGGGCACTGAAGCTTTCTTT.